These 29 T cell receptor beta chains originate from one sample sequenced in a study of beta chain features in type 1 diabetes. Notes on the study in general: When Type 1 diabetes patients were examined, their TCRB CDR3s proved moderately but significantly shorter in all four CD4+ subsets.

Of the isolated RNA, all was reverse transcribed, and so the sequenced material was expressed TCRB transcripts. Only in-frame clones appear in the TCRdb table, and some are missing; sequencing was by immunoSEQ multiplex PCR. The sample shows around 120,000 clones, around a sixth of them seen only once. Antigen specificity for these receptors is unknown. Sequences were obtained from central memory CD4+ T cells from blood. The source of these receptors is a man between 18 and 29 years old with type 1 diabetes.

The rearrangement links TRBV4-2 to TRBJ2-1; 14 bases match TRBD2. V shed 11 bases, J shed 8 bases, and the junction held 5 bases outside the gene matches. The CDR3 is 13 residues long. Germline V CDR1 and CDR2: LGHNA, YNFKEQ. In DNA form, the CDR3 reads TGTGCCTTCCAGACTAGCGGGAGGGATGAGCAGTTCTTC. Encoded protein: CAFQTSGRDEQFF.

The rearrangement links TRBV29-1 to TRBJ1-4; D not resolved. V was clipped by 5 bases and J by 8 bases, with 18 bases between them. There are 14 residues in the CDR3. Germline V gene sequence: CDR1 SQVTM, CDR2 ANQGSEA. As DNA, the CDR3 is TGCAGCGTTCGGGAAAGCATCCAAAAGGAAAAACTGTTTTTT. Translation gives CSVRESIQKEKLFF.

The gene calls are TRBV5-1 and TRBJ2-7; 8 nucleotides match TRBD1. The CDR3 sequence is 13 residues long. Germline CDR1 and CDR2: SGHRS and YFSETQ. Germline trimming cut 5 bases from V and 5 bases from J; bases unmatched to any gene: 6. CDR3 in amino acids: CASSDRGFHEQYF. For the CDR3, the DNA is TGCGCCAGCAGTGACAGGGGATTCCACGAGCAGTACTTC.

Turning to this clone: The junction shows a germline mismatch at one end, possibly a read error. V and J are TRBV5-1 and TRBJ2-2; 8 bases map to TRBD2. The CDR3 spans 16 residues. The germline CDR1 and CDR2 sequences are SGHRS and YFSETQ. The CDR3 coding sequence is TGCGCCAGCAGCTTGTGGAGCGGGGGTGACACCGAGGAGCTGTTTTTT. This gives the protein CASSLWSGGDTEELFF. The full variable domain, completed using reference TRBV5-1 and TRBJ2-2, is KAGVTQTPRYLIKTRGQQVTLSCSPISGHRSVSWYQQTPGQGLQFLFEYFSETQRNKGNFPGRFSGRQFSNSRSEMNVSTLELGDSALYLCASSLWSGGDTEELFFGEGSRLTVL.

The chain employs TRBV18 and TRBJ2-5; 9 bases fit TRBD1. The junction had 10 bases not matched to a gene; V was cut back by 3 bases and J by 5 bases. CDR1 and CDR2 from the germline V gene are KGHSH and LQKENI. The CDR3 is 16 amino acids. The CDR3 sequence: CASSPLQQGAQETQYF. The CDR3 DNA reads TGTGCCAGCTCACCCCTCCAACAGGGGGCCCAGGAGACCCAGTACTTC.

J is TRBJ2-7 and V is TRBV27, with D unclear. The germline CDR1 and CDR2 sequences are MNHEY and SMNVEV (reference sequence). Trimming cost V 6 bases and J 7 bases, with 13 bases left between them. The CDR3 is 12 residues long. This CDR3 is CASSETNREQYF. The CDR3 DNA reads TGTGCCAGCAGCGAGACGAATAGGGAGCAGTACTTC.

This clone was observed a few times. The genes are TRBV5-1 and TRBJ1-1; D is possibly TRBD1 (5 bases). In germline, CDR1 is SGHRS, CDR2 YFSETQ. The ends were cut back, 1 base at V and 1 base at J, with 5 bases in the middle. The CDR3 loop spans 13 amino acids. In DNA form, the CDR3 reads TGCGCCAGCAGCTTGCAGGGGAACACTGAAGCTTTCTTT. Amino acids: CASSLQGNTEAFF.

The V gene is TRBV28, the J gene TRBJ2-3; 9 bases map to TRBD2. The length of the CDR3 is 15 residues. V shed 5 bases, J shed 4 bases, and the junction held 7 bases outside the gene matches. CDR1 MDHEN and CDR2 SYDVKM come from the germline V gene. The CDR3 DNA is TGTGCCAGCAGTCCGGGGACTAGCACGCCAGATACGCAGTATTTT. Translation: CASSPGTSTPDTQYF.

This clone has a count of ten or more. V is TRBV4-2 and J is TRBJ2-5, with a weak D call TRBD2 (5 bases). Trimming stripped 0 bases from V and 4 bases from J, with 9 bases between. Germline lookup yields CDR1 LGHNA and CDR2 YNFKEQ. There are 14 residues in the CDR3. In nucleotides, the CDR3 is TGTGCCAGCAGCCAAGATAGGGAGAGAGAGACCCAGTACTTC. Protein: CASSQDRERETQYF.

This clone turned up a few times. The chain uses TRBV4-2 and TRBJ2-5; 9 nucleotides line up with TRBD2. This CDR3 contains 17 residues. J gave up 3 bases and V 4 bases, and 12 bases lay outside the gene matches. Germline CDR1 is LGHNA and CDR2 is YNFKEQ. The CDR3 DNA is TGTGCCAGCAGCCTCTCACCGGGACTAGCCGCTGAAGAGACCCAGTACTTC. Translating it yields CASSLSPGLAAEETQYF.

The sample holds a few counts of this clone. The chain joins TRBV5-6 to TRBJ2-3; 7 bases line up with TRBD1. The CDR3 is made up of 16 amino acids. Per the germline V gene, CDR1 is SGHDT and CDR2 is YYEEEE. J lost 0 bases, V lost 6 bases, and 10 bases had no gene match. The CDR3 is CASIQTGTESTDTQYF. The CDR3, as DNA: TGTGCCAGCATCCAAACCGGGACAGAAAGCACAGATACGCAGTATTTT.

This clone has more than one count but fewer than ten. V and J are TRBV6-5 and TRBJ1-5; 7 bases match TRBD1. The trim removed 6 bases at V and 4 bases at J, leaving 9 bases unmatched. CDR1 is MNHEY, CDR2 SVGAGI, per germline. This CDR3 is 15 amino acids long. The CDR3 DNA is TGTGCCAGCAGCCTGATACGGACAGGAAATCAGCCCCAGCATTTT. It yields the protein CASSLIRTGNQPQHF.

The chain couples TRBV15 to TRBJ2-3, with D hard to call. The germline V gene encodes CDR1 LNHNV and CDR2 YYDKDF (reference sequence). CDR3 length: 15 residues. V gave up 0 bases and J gave up 1 base, with 8 bases separating them. CDR3 region: CATSREALGTDTQYF. In DNA form, the CDR3 reads TGTGCCACCAGCAGAGAAGCTCTCGGCACAGATACGCAGTATTTT.

V usage is TRBV6-5 and J usage is TRBJ1-2; TRBD1 aligns across 8 bases. This CDR3 is 16 amino acids long. V gave up 0 bases and J gave up 6 bases; unmatched junction bases: 9. The germline gives CDR1 MNHEY, CDR2 SVGAGI. The CDR3 loop is CASSYSLGQGPHGYTF. CDR3 coding DNA: TGTGCCAGCAGTTACTCGCTCGGACAGGGTCCCCATGGCTACACCTTC.

A few counts support this clone. The rearrangement uses TRBV30 and TRBJ1-2; D possibly corresponds to TRBD1 (5 bases). Germline assignment: CDR1 GTSNPN and CDR2 SVGIG (reference sequence). Trimming cost V 1 base and J 2 bases, with 17 bases left between them. The CDR3 is 16 amino acids. This CDR3 reads CAWSGGTQIKNYGYTF. CDR3 sequence (DNA): TGTGCCTGGAGTGGGGGGACCCAGATCAAGAACTATGGCTACACCTTC. The entire variable domain, with the rest obtained from reference TRBV30 and TRBJ1-2, is as follows: SQTIHQWPATLVQPVGSPLSLECTVEGTSNPNLYWYRQAAGRGLQLLFYSVGIGQISSEVPQNLSASRPQDRQFILSSKKLLLSDSGFYLCAWSGGTQIKNYGYTFGSGTRLTVV.

The V gene is TRBV6-5, the J gene TRBJ1-1, with 9 bases fitting TRBD1. Trimming cost V 5 bases and J 11 bases; bases outside gene matches: 9. This CDR3 has 13 residues. Germline assignment: CDR1 MNHEY and CDR2 SVGAGI. The CDR3 loop reads CASSPWTGEPAFF. CDR3 sequence (DNA): TGTGCCAGCAGTCCGTGGACAGGGGAGCCCGCTTTCTTT.

The chain links TRBV28 to TRBJ2-7; D call uncertain. The CDR3 is 11 residues long. V dropped 7 bases and J dropped 3 bases, with 7 bases sitting between them. Germline values: CDR1 MDHEN, CDR2 SYDVKM. CDR3 protein: CASTTGYEQYF. As DNA, the CDR3 is TGTGCCAGCACCACCGGCTACGAGCAGTACTTC. Complete variable domain (other parts from reference TRBV28 and TRBJ2-7): DVKVTQSSRYLVKRTGEKVFLECVQDMDHENMFWYRQDPGLGLRLIYFSYDVKMKEKGDIPEGYSVSREKKERFSLILESASTNQTSMYLCASTTGYEQYFGPGTRLTVT.

The DNA for the CDR3 is TGTGCCAGCAGCCCGACGGGACCGTCCTACGAGCAGTACTTC. It yields the protein CASSPTGPSYEQYF. The genes are TRBV27 and TRBJ2-7; D is possibly TRBD1 or TRBD2 (5 bases each). Per germline, CDR1 MNHEY and CDR2 SMNVEV (reference sequence). The V gene lost 6 bases and the J gene lost 1 base, with 13 bases spanning the gap. The CDR3 spans 14 residues.

The chain is built from TRBV20-1 and TRBJ2-5; D ambiguous. The end of the DNA is better explained by TRBJ2-7, so the J call may be wrong. Germline V gene data show CDR1 as DFQATT and CDR2 as SNEGSKA (reference sequence). CDR3 size: 10 residues. CDR3 DNA sequence: TGCAGTGCTCGCGACTACGAGCAGTACTTC. As protein: CSARDYEQYF.

The V and J genes are TRBV11-2 and TRBJ2-3, with TRBD2 as a possible D gene (6 bases). Trimming took 5 bases from V and 6 from J, leaving 15 bases between them. This CDR3 region has 14 residues. Germline CDR1 SGHAT, CDR2 FQNNGV. The CDR3 spells CASSPIAERDTQYF. The CDR3 bases are TGTGCCAGCAGCCCCATAGCGGAAAGGGATACGCAGTATTTT.

This clone came up many times. This chain links TRBV30 with TRBJ1-5, with TRBD1 matching over 9 bases. V lost 3 bases to trimming and J lost 4 bases; unmatched junction nucleotides: 4. CDR1 and CDR2 (germline): GTSNPN, SVGIG (reference sequence). The CDR3 is 14 residues long. CDR3 bases: TGTGCCTGGAGAGGGACAGGGATGAATCAGCCCCAGCATTTT. This gives the protein CAWRGTGMNQPQHF.

This clone was seen ten or more times. This chain links TRBV30 with TRBJ1-2; D not resolved. CDR3 length: 15 amino acids. V lost 3 bases and J 4 bases, leaving 18 bases between the germline ends. Germline CDR1 GTSNPN, CDR2 SVGIG (reference sequence). In DNA form, the CDR3 reads TGTGCCTGGAGGTCAGCCCCCCTCGGAGCCTATGGCTACACCTTC. Translated: CAWRSAPLGAYGYTF. Full variable domain (remainder filled in from reference TRBV30 and TRBJ1-2): SQTIHQWPATLVQPVGSPLSLECTVEGTSNPNLYWYRQAAGRGLQLLFYSVGIGQISSEVPQNLSASRPQDRQFILSSKKLLLSDSGFYLCAWRSAPLGAYGYTFGSGTRLTVV.

This clone has ten or more counts. The chain has TRBV7-2 and TRBJ2-1; TRBD2 aligns across 10 bases. The CDR3 runs 15 residues. Germline CDR1 reads SGHTA; CDR2 reads FQGNSA. V lost 5 bases, J lost 6 bases, and 7 bases stayed unmatched. CDR3 sequence reads: CASSPTSGEGNEQFF. The CDR3 DNA reads as TGTGCCAGCAGCCCCACTAGCGGGGAGGGCAATGAGCAGTTCTTC.

This clone showed up just a few times. This sequence joins TRBV6-6 and TRBJ2-1, with no clear D. Germline CDR1 reads MNHNY; CDR2 reads SVGAGI (reference sequence). The CDR3 sequence is 13 residues long. V was shortened by 6 bases and J by 6 bases, with 12 bases between the two germline ends. CDR3 sequence (DNA): TGTGCCAGCAGGAGAGGTAGTGGCAATGAGCAGTTCTTC. Translating gives CASRRGSGNEQFF.

V gene TRBV23-1 combines with J gene TRBJ1-2, with unresolved D. TRBV23-1 is identified as an open reading frame with a role that is uncertain. The CDR3 is made up of 11 amino acids. The CDR3 is CARGRGYGYTF. The CDR3 DNA sequence: TGCGCGCGGGGTAGAGGCTATGGCTACACCTTC.

This clone appeared a few times. The CDR3 region is CATAPDEGDPTAGANVLTF. CDR3 nucleotide sequence: TGTGCCACCGCTCCCGACGAGGGCGACCCAACCGCTGGGGCCAACGTCCTGACTTTC. The chain uses TRBV10-3 and TRBJ2-6, with D possibly TRBD2 on 5 matching bases. This CDR3 spans 19 amino acids. Looked up from germline, CDR1 is ENHRY and CDR2 is SYGVKD. Trimming took off 10 bases at V and 2 bases at J, with 27 bases between the two ends.

The chain recombines TRBV29-1 with TRBJ2-7; D not resolved. This CDR3 is built from 13 residues. The germline V gene encodes CDR1 SQVTM and CDR2 ANQGSEA. V was shortened by 4 bases and J by 0 bases, with 10 bases between the two germline ends. CDR3 sequence (DNA): TGCAGCGTTGTCCCCTCAAGCTCCTACGAGCAGTACTTC. It is translated as CSVVPSSSYEQYF.

This clone was seen only a few times. The CDR3 DNA reads TGTGCCAGTAGTGGCAGGGTGGCGGATACGCAGTATTTT. This sequence encodes CASSGRVADTQYF. The rearrangement links TRBV19 to TRBJ2-3; tentative D call: TRBD1 (5 bases). V was pared by 5 bases and J by 6 bases, with 12 bases between. This CDR3 has 13 amino acids. Germline loops: CDR1 LNHDA, CDR2 SQIVND (reference sequence).

The chain is built from TRBV30 and TRBJ1-5; D is undetermined. This CDR3 spans 14 amino acids. V shed 1 base and J shed 7 bases, with 14 bases lying between them. Germline values: CDR1 GTSNPN, CDR2 SVGIG (reference sequence). The DNA for the CDR3 is TGTGCCTGGAGTGCTGACCACCAGGTACAGCCCCAGCATTTT. This translates into CAWSADHQVQPQHF. The whole variable domain, remainder taken from reference TRBV30 and TRBJ1-5, is SQTIHQWPATLVQPVGSPLSLECTVEGTSNPNLYWYRQAAGRGLQLLFYSVGIGQISSEVPQNLSASRPQDRQFILSSKKLLLSDSGFYLCAWSADHQVQPQHFGDGTRLSIL.